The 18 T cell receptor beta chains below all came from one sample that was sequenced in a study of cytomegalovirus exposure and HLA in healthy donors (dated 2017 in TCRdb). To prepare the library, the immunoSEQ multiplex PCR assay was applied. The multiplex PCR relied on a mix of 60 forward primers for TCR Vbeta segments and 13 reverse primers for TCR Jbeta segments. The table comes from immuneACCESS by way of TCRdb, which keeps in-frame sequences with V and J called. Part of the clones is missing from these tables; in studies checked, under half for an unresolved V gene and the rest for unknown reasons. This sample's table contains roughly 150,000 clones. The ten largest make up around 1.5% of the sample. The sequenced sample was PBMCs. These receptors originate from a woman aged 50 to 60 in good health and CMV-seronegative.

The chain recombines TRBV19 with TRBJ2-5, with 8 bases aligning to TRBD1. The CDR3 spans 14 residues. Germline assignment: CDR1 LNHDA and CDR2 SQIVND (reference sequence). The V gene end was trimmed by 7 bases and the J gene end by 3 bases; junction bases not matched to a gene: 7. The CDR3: CASNIGQGKETQYF. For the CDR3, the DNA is TGTGCCAGTAACATAGGACAGGGAAAAGAGACCCAGTACTTC.

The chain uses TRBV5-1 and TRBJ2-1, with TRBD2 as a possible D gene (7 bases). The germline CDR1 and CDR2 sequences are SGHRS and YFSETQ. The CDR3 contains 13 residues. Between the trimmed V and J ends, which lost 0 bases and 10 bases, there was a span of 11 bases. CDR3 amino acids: CASSLAGGQEQFF. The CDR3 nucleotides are TGCGCCAGCAGCTTGGCCGGGGGGCAGGAGCAGTTCTTC.

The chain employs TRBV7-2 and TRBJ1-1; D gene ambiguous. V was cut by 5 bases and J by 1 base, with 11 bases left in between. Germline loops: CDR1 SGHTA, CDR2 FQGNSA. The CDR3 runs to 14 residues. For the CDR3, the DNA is TGTGCCAGCAGCCCGAGGGCAACGAACACTGAAGCTTTCTTT. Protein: CASSPRATNTEAFF.

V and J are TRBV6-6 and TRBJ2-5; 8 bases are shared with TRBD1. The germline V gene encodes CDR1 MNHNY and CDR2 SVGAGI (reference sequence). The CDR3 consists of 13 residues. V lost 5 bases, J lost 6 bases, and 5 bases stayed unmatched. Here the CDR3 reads CASSQRQGQTQYF. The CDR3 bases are TGTGCCAGCAGTCAAAGACAGGGGCAGACCCAGTACTTC.

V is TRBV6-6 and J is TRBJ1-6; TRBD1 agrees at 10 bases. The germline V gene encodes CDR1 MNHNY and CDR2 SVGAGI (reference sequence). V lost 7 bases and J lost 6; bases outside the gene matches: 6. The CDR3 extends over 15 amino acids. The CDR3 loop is CASTYGQGGNSPLHF. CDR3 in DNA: TGTGCCAGCACCTACGGACAGGGGGGTAATTCACCCCTCCACTTT.

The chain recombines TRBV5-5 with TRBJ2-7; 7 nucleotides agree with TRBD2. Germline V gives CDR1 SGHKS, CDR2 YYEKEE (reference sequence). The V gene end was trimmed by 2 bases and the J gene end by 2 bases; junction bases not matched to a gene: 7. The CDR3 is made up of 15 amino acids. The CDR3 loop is CASSFSGGSTYEQYF. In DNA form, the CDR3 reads TGTGCCAGCAGCTTCAGCGGCGGGAGTACCTACGAGCAGTACTTC.

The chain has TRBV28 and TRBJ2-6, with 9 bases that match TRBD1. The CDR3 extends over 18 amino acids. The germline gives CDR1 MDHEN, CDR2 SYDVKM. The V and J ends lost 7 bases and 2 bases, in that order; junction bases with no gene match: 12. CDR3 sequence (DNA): TGTGCCAGCACCTTTAGGGACAGGGCCACGGCTGGGGCCAACGTCCTGACTTTC. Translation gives CASTFRDRATAGANVLTF.

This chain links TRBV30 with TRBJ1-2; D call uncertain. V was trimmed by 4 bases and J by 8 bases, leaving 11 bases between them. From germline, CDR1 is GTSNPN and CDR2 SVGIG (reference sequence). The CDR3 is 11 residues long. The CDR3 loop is CAWTLGVGYTF. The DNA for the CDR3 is TGTGCCTGGACCCTCGGAGTAGGCTACACCTTC.

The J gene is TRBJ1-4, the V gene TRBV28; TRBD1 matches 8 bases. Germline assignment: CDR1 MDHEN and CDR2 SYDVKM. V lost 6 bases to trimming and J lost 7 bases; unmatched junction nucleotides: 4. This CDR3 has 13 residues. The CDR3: CASRWTGIEKLFF. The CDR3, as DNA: TGTGCCAGCAGATGGACAGGGATTGAAAAACTGTTTTTT.

The CDR3 protein is CASSHRQFGTEAFF. As DNA, the CDR3 is TGCGCCAGCAGCCACAGACAGTTTGGGACTGAAGCTTTCTTT. The V call is TRBV4-3, the J call TRBJ1-1; TRBD1 is a possible D gene (5 bases). CDR1 and CDR2 from the germline V gene are LGHNA and YSLEER. This CDR3 contains 14 residues. The V end lost 3 bases, the J end lost 5 bases, and 13 bases lay between the germline ends.

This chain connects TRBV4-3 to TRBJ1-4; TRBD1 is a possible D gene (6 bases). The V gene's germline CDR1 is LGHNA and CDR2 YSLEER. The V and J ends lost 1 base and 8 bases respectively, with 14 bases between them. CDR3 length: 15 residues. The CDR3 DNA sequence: TGCGCCAGCAGCCAAGTTGGGGGCATCAGGGAAAAACTGTTTTTT. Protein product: CASSQVGGIREKLFF.

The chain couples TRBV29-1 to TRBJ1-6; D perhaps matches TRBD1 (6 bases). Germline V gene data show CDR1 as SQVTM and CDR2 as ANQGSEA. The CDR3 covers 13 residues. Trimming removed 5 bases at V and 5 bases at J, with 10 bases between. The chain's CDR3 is CSVCDRNNSPLHF. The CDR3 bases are TGCAGCGTTTGCGACAGGAATAATTCACCCCTCCACTTT.

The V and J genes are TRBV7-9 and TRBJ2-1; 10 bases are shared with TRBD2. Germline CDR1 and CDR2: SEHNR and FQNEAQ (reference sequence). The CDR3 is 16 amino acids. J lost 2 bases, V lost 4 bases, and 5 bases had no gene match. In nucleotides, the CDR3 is TGTGCCAGCAGCTCTCTCACTAGCGGGACCTACAATGAGCAGTTCTTC. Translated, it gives CASSSLTSGTYNEQFF.

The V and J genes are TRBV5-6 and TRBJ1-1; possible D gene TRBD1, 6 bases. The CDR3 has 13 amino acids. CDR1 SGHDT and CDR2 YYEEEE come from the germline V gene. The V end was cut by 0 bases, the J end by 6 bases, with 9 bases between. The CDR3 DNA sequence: TGTGCCAGCAGCTTGGAGTGGACAGCTGAAGCTTTCTTT. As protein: CASSLEWTAEAFF.

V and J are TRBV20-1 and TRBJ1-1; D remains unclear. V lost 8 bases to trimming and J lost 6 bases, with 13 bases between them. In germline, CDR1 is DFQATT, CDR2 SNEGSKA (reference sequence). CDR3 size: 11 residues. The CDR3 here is CSPGKGAEAFF. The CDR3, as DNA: TGCAGTCCCGGGAAAGGCGCTGAAGCTTTCTTT.

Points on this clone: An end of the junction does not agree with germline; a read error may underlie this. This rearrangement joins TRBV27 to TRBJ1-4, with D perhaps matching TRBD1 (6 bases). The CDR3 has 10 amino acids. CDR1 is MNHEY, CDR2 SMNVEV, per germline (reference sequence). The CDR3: CASTPGTLVF. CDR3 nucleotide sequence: TGTGCCAGCACTCCCGGGACACTAGTTTTT.

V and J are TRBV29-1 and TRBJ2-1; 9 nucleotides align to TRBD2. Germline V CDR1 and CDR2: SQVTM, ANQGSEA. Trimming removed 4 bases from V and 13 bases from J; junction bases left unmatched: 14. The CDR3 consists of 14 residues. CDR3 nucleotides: TGCAGCGTTGGCCGGGGGGGGCTAGCGGGAAACCAGTTCTTC. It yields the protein CSVGRGGLAGNQFF.

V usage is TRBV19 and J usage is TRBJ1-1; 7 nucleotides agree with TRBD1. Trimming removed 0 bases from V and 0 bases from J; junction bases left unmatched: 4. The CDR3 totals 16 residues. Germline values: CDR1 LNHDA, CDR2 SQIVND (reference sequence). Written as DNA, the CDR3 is TGTGCCAGTAGTATAGATTGGGGACAGTTGAACACTGAAGCTTTCTTT. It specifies CASSIDWGQLNTEAFF.